This entry lists 3 T cell receptor beta chains sequenced from one sample in a study of control samples from healthy donors and cancer patients. Using immunoSEQ multiplex PCR, the repertoire was profiled, and TCRdb retains in-frame clones only, with some absent. The repertoire has approximately 100,000 clones, more than 90% of them found once; the top ten carry 3%. The sequenced sample consisted of blood. These receptors originate from a human donor in good health. The donor label of this sample is uncertain.

The chain couples TRBV24-1 to TRBJ1-1, with D uncertain. The CDR3 length is 14 residues. Deletions cut 3 bases from V and 1 base from J, with 8 bases between. Germline CDR1 KGHDR, CDR2 SFDVKD. CDR3: CATSDSVGNTEAFF. The CDR3 DNA follows: TGTGCCACCAGTGATAGCGTGGGGAACACTGAAGCTTTCTTT.

The rearrangement joins TRBV7-8 to TRBJ1-4, with 7 bases lining up with TRBD1. V dropped 7 bases and J dropped 6; count of bases not matched to a gene: 5. Per the germline V gene, CDR1 is SGHVS and CDR2 is FQNEAQ. CDR3 size: 13 residues. The chain's CDR3 is CASTQGLDEKLFF. The DNA for the CDR3 is TGTGCCAGCACACAGGGGTTAGATGAAAAACTGTTTTTT.

CDR3 amino acids: CASSMGAWAGELFF. In DNA, the CDR3 is TGTGCCAGTAGCATGGGAGCATGGGCCGGGGAGCTGTTTTTT. V usage is TRBV19 and J usage is TRBJ2-2; tentative D call: TRBD2 (5 bases). This CDR3 is 14 amino acids long. Trimming took 6 bases from V and 6 from J, leaving 14 bases between them. The germline CDR1 and CDR2 sequences are LNHDA and SQIVND (reference sequence). The variable domain in full, completed from reference TRBV19 and TRBJ2-2, reads DGGITQSPKYLFRKEGQNVTLSCEQNLNHDAMYWYRQDPGQGLRLIYYSQIVNDFQKGDIAEGYSVSREKKESFPLTVTSAQKNPTAFYLCASSMGAWAGELFFGEGSRLTVL.